The present T cell receptor beta chain was sequenced within a study of blood T cell repertoires in COVID-19. TCRdb's copy holds only in-frame clones and misses some; the assay was immunoSEQ multiplex PCR. The repertoire holds 150,000 or so clones, with roughly 89% as singletons. V was trimmed by 0 bases and J by 0 bases, leaving 11 bases between them. Germline CDR1 and CDR2: MNHEY and SVGAGI. CDR3 length equals 16 residues. This TCR derives from a man in his sixties with active or convalescent COVID-19. The chain links TRBV6-5 to TRBJ2-5; D might be TRBD2 (5 bases). Source material: peripheral blood. CDR3 DNA: TGTGCCAGCAGTTACTCTCGGGAACAGAACCAAGAGACCCAGTACTTC. Its translation: CASSYSREQNQETQYF.